The clone carrying this T cell receptor (beta chain) was seen a handful of times. Its cognate antigen is unknown. These data come from a study of cytomegalovirus exposure and HLA in healthy donors. With 60 Vbeta and 13 Jbeta primers, the PCR was carried out. Produced via immunoSEQ multiplex PCR; TCRdb's table is partial and in-frame only. This table holds about 150,000 clones, roughly 9.6% found once. Study-wide findings and caveats: Across HLA loci, a later analysis found differing TCR association rates, with DRB1 most and HLA-C fewest. V- and J-gene trimming of TCR beta was linked (in a later analysis) to a missense DCLRE1C variant. Productive rates of about 90% or about 30% were seen for most TCR beta V segments in an earlier analysis.

This clonotype was sampled from a woman between 40 and 55 years old in good health and CMV-seropositive. Input material: PBMCs.

CDR3 nucleotide sequence: TGTGCCAGCAGCCTCACCGCGGGGAGCACCGGGGAGCTGTTTTTT. As protein: CASSLTAGSTGELFF. V usage is TRBV11-2 and J usage is TRBJ2-2; perhaps TRBD2 as D (6 bases). Germline-derived CDR1 and CDR2 are SGHAT and FQNNGV. This CDR3 is 15 amino acids long. V lost 5 bases, J lost 4 bases, and 14 bases lay in between.